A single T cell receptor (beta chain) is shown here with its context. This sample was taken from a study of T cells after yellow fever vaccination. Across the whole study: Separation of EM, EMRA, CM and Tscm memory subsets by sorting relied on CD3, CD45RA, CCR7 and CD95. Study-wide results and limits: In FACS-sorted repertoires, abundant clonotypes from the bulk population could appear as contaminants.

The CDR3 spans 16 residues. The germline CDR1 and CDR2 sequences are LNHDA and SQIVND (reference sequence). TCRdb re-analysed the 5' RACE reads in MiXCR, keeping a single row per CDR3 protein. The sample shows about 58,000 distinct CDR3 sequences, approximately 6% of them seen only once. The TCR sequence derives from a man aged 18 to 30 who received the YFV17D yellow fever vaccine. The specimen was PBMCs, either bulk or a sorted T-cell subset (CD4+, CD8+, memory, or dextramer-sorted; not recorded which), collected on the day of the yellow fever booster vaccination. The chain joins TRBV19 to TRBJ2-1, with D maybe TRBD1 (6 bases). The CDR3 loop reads CGSRDTGHRKDNEQFF. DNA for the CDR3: TGTGGGAGTAGGGATACGGGACACCGAAAAGACAATGAGCAGTTCTTC.